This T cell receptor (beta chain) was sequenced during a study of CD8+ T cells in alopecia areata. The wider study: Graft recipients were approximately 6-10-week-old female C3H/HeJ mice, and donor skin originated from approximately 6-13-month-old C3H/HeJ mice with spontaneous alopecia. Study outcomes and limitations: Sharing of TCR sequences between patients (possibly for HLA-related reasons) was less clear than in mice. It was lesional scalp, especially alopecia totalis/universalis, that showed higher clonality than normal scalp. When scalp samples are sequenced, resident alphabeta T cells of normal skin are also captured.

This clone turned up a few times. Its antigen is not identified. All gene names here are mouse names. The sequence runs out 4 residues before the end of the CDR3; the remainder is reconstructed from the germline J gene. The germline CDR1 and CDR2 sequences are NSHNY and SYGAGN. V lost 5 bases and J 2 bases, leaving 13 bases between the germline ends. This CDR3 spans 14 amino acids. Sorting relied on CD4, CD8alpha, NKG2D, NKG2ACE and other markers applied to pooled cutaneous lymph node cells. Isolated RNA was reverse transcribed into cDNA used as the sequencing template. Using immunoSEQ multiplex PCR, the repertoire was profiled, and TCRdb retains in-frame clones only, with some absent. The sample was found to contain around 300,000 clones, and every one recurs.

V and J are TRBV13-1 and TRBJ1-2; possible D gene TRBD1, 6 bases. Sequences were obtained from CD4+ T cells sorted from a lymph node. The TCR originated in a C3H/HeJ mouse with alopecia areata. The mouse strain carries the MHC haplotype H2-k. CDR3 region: CASSSGDNNSDYTF. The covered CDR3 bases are TGTGCCAGCAGCTCCGGGGACAACAACTCC.